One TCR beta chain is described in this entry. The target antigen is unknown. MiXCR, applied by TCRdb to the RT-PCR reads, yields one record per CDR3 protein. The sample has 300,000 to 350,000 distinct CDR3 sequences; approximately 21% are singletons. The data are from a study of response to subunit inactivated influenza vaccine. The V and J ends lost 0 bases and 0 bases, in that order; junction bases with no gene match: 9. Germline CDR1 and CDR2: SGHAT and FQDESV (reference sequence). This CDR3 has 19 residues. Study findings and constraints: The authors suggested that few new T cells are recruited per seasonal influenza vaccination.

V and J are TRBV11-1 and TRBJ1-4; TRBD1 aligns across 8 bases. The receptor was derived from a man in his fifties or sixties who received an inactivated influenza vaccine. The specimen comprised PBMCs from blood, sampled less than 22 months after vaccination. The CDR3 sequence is CASSLAHPGQVATNEKLFF. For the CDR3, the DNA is TGTGCCAGCAGCTTAGCTCACCCGGGACAGGTTGCAACTAATGAAAAACTGTTTTTT.